The rows below give T cell receptor beta chains drawn from one sample of a study of blood T cells in healthy people across ages. TCRdb called the 5' RACE reads again in MiXCR, with one record for every CDR3 protein. Among 1.5 million to 2 million distinct CDR3 sequences listed, approximately 28% were seen once. The sample comprised blood. Receptors originate from a woman in her twenties or thirties in good health. CDR3s include the opening cysteine and the closing phenylalanine or tryptophan. D genes are given only for firm matches. A row's size may be missing; if present it is once, few, many or a size class.

v_gene	len	j_gene	d_gene	abundance	CDR3aa	CDR3nt
TRBV5-1	15	TRBJ2-1	-	few	CASSPLGTTYNEQFF	TGCGCCAGCAGTCCTTTGGGGACGACCTACAATGAGCAGTTCTTC
TRBV29-1	13	TRBJ2-7	-	few	CSVVAGGIDEQYF	TGCAGCGTTGTGGCCGGGGGTATCGACGAGCAGTACTTC
TRBV13	16	TRBJ2-1	-	-	CASSLVVTDSYNEQFF	TGTGCCAGCAGCTTAGTCGTCACCGACTCCTACAATGAGCAGTTCTTC
TRBV5-6	16	TRBJ2-2	TRBD1	-	CASSLTGQGDTGELFF	TGTGCCAGCAGCTTGACCGGACAGGGAGACACCGGGGAGCTGTTTTTT
TRBV11-2	13	TRBJ2-3	TRBD1	many	CASRTGSTDTQYF	TGTGCCAGCAGGACAGGGAGCACAGATACGCAGTATTTT
TRBV29-1	13	TRBJ1-2	-	many	CSVVGGRDYGYTF	TGCAGCGTTGTGGGGGGCCGGGACTATGGCTACACCTTC
TRBV28	13	TRBJ2-7	-	many	CASSSGLPYEQYF	TGTGCCAGCAGTTCGGGACTCCCCTACGAGCAGTACTTC
TRBV4-2	15	TRBJ2-2	-	few	CASSPGSTNTGELFF	TGTGCCAGCAGCCCAGGTTCCACGAACACCGGGGAGCTGTTTTTT
TRBV20-1	15	TRBJ2-3	TRBD1	-	CSAYESDRDTDTQYF	TGCAGTGCTTACGAATCGGACAGGGACACAGATACGCAGTATTTT
TRBV5-1	15	TRBJ2-5	-	-	CASSLDDIAGETQYF	TGCGCCAGCAGCTTGGACGACATAGCAGGCGAGACCCAGTACTTC
TRBV21-1	9	TRBJ2-7	-	-	CARPYEQYF	TGTGCCAGACCTTACGAGCAGTACTTC
TRBV6-5	16	TRBJ2-1	TRBD2	-	CASSYSRPAGGNEQFF	TGTGCCAGCAGTTACTCGCGGCCAGCCGGGGGGAATGAGCAGTTCTTC
TRBV20-1	13	TRBJ1-2	TRBD1	few	CSASPGGGYGYTF	TGCAGTGCGAGCCCAGGGGGCGGGTATGGCTACACCTTC
TRBV7-9	15	TRBJ2-7	TRBD2	many	CASSFISGGRYEQYF	TGTGCCAGCAGCTTCATTAGCGGGGGACGCTACGAGCAGTACTTC
TRBV7-9	16	TRBJ1-1	-	-	CASSLDLGGYATEAFF	TGTGCCAGCAGCTTAGATCTGGGAGGTTATGCCACTGAAGCTTTCTTT
TRBV20-1	14	TRBJ1-4	TRBD1	-	CSARADRGVEKLFF	TGCAGTGCTAGAGCCGACAGGGGGGTTGAAAAACTGTTTTTT
TRBV9	14	TRBJ2-1	-	many	CASSVGVSYNEQFF	TGTGCCAGTAGCGTAGGGGTGAGCTACAATGAGCAGTTCTTC
TRBV7-8	14	TRBJ2-7	TRBD1	-	CASSWERTGGEQYF	TGTGCCAGCAGCTGGGAACGGACAGGGGGCGAGCAGTACTTC
TRBV6-1	13	TRBJ1-2	-	-	CASSEWVNYGYTF	TGTGCCAGCAGTGAATGGGTAAACTATGGCTACACCTTC
TRBV7-2	12	TRBJ2-1	-	-	CASSHQGYEQFF	TGTGCCAGCAGCCACCAGGGCTATGAGCAGTTCTTC
TRBV7-2	16	TRBJ2-3	-	many	CASSLGGTLSTDTQYF	TGTGCCAGCAGCTTAGGGGGGACTCTTAGCACAGATACGCAGTATTTT
TRBV5-1	14	TRBJ2-7	TRBD1	once	CASGAGTASYEQYF	TGCGCCAGCGGCGCCGGGACAGCATCCTACGAGCAGTACTTC
TRBV20-1	14	TRBJ2-7	TRBD1	-	CSAPRDSSRDEQYF	TGCAGTGCTCCCCGGGACAGTAGCCGGGACGAGCAGTACTTC
TRBV7-9	15	TRBJ2-1	TRBD2	-	CASTLAESSYNEQFF	TGTGCCAGCACCCTAGCGGAGAGCTCCTACAATGAGCAGTTCTTC
TRBV28	17	TRBJ2-5	TRBD2	-	CASSPVPLAGRVGEQYF	TGTGCCAGCAGTCCCGTCCCCCTAGCGGGAAGGGTGGGGGAGCAGTACTTC
TRBV7-9	14	TRBJ2-3	-	few	CASSLTAFTDTQYF	TGTGCCAGCAGCTTAACAGCCTTCACAGATACGCAGTATTTT
TRBV2	14	TRBJ1-4	TRBD1	-	CASGAGTGYEKLFF	TGTGCCAGCGGCGCCGGGACAGGGTACGAAAAACTGTTTTTT
TRBV12-3/TRBV12-4	16	TRBJ1-2	-	few	CASSWGERWRYYGYTF	TGTGCCAGCAGTTGGGGGGAGAGGTGGCGATACTATGGCTACACCTTC
TRBV4-3	15	TRBJ2-7	-	few	CASSQDRGISYEQYF	TGCGCCAGCAGCCAAGATCGAGGGATATCCTACGAGCAGTACTTC
TRBV10-2	13	TRBJ2-4	-	few	CASSGSHGNEQYF	TGCGCCAGCAGTGGGTCCCACGGGAATGAGCAGTACTTC
TRBV3-1	16	TRBJ2-4	-	-	CASSDEGRAAKNIQYF	TGTGCCAGCAGCGACGAGGGGCGTGCCGCCAAAAACATTCAGTACTTC
TRBV6-1	14	TRBJ1-2	-	many	CASSAGGAGYGYTF	TGTGCCAGCAGTGCCGGTGGGGCGGGCTATGGCTACACCTTC
TRBV24-1	15	TRBJ2-3	-	few	CATSDDRGLRDTQYF	TGTGCCACCAGTGATGACCGGGGGTTACGAGATACGCAGTATTTT
TRBV11-2	16	TRBJ2-7	-	many	CASSLDPAGFVGEQYF	TGTGCCAGCAGCTTAGACCCGGCAGGCTTTGTCGGCGAGCAGTACTTC
TRBV19	14	TRBJ1-5	-	-	CASSRAARGQPQHF	TGTGCCAGTAGTCGGGCTGCGAGGGGTCAGCCCCAGCATTTT
TRBV30	14	TRBJ1-2	-	-	CAWIELGSNYGYTF	TGTGCCTGGATAGAACTAGGGTCTAACTATGGCTACACCTTC
TRBV12-5	16	TRBJ1-1	-	few	CASGSPGPAMNTEAFF	TGTGCTAGTGGTTCTCCGGGGCCGGCCATGAACACTGAAGCTTTCTTT
TRBV5-1	15	TRBJ2-4	TRBD2	-	CASSLVGTSEGRQYF	TGCGCCAGCAGCTTGGTCGGGACTAGCGAAGGTCGGCAGTACTTC
TRBV27	15	TRBJ2-7	-	few	CASSLNVDNPYEQYF	TGTGCCAGCAGTTTAAACGTTGACAACCCTTACGAGCAGTACTTC
TRBV20-1	13	TRBJ2-1	TRBD2	many	CSGASGMHNEQFF	TGCAGTGGGGCTAGCGGGATGCACAATGAGCAGTTCTTC